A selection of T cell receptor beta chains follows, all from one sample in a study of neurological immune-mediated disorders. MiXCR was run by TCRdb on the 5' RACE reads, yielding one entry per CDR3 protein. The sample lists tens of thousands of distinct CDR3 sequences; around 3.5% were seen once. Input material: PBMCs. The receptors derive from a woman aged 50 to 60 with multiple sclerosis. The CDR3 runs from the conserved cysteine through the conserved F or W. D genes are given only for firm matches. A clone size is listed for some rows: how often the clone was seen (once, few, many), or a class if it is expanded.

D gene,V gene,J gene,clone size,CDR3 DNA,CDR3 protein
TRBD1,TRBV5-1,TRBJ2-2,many,TGCGCCAGCAGCCACACAGGGGCAGGGACCGGGGAGCTGTTTTTT,CASSHTGAGTGELFF
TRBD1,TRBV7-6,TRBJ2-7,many,TGTGCCAGCAGCTTAGAGGGGGCCCGCGAGCAGTACTTC,CASSLEGAREQYF
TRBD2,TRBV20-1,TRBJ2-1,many,TGCAGTGCCGGGACTAGCGGGGCCATCTCCTACAATGAGCAGTTCTTC,CSAGTSGAISYNEQFF
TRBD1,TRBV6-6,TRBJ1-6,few,TGTGCCAGCAGCAAATCGACAGGGATGGGTTCAACCCTCAACTTT,CASSKSTGMGSTLNF
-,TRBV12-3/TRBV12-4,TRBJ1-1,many,TGTGCCAGCAGTTGGATGGCCGGGGCAGCGGTAATGAACACTGAAGCTTTCTTT,CASSWMAGAAVMNTEAFF
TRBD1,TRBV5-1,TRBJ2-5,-,TGCACCAGCAGCTTGGGACAGGCTCAAGAGACCCAGTACTTT,CTSSLGQAQETQYF
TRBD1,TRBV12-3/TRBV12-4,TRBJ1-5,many,TGTGCCAGCAGGAGGGGACAGAGCAATCAGCCCCAGCATTTT,CASRRGQSNQPQHF
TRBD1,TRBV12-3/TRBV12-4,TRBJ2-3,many,TGTGCCAGCGGGACAGATCTTACGGATACGCAGTATTTT,CASGTDLTDTQYF
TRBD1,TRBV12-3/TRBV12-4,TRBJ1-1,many,TGTGCCAGCAGTTTTGGGGACAGGGGGTCCACTGAAGCTTTCTTT,CASSFGDRGSTEAFF
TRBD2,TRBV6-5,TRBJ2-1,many,TGTGCCAGCAGTTACGGAACGACTAGCGTTTACAATGAGCAGTTCTTC,CASSYGTTSVYNEQFF
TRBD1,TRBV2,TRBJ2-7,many,TGTGCCTTCACACAGGGGGCCAACCTCCCCTACGAGCAGTACTTC,CAFTQGANLPYEQYF
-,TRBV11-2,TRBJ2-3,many,TGTGCCAGCAGCTTAGATCCTAGCCCAGATACGCAGTATTTT,CASSLDPSPDTQYF
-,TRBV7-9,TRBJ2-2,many,TGTGCCAGCGTCGGGGAGAACACCGGGGAGCTGTTTTTT,CASVGENTGELFF
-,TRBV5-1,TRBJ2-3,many,TGCGCCAGCACCACCCCCCGCGCGCAGTATTTT,CASTTPRAQYF
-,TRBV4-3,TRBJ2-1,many,TGCGCCAGCAGCCGTCCCCCCAATGAGCAGTTCTTC,CASSRPPNEQFF
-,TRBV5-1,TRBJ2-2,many,TGCGCCAGCAGCTTTGTACTCTCGAACACCGGGGAGCTGTTTTTT,CASSFVLSNTGELFF
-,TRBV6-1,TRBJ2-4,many,TGTGCCAGCGGGCTGTTGGGCGGCAAAAACATTCAGTACTTC,CASGLLGGKNIQYF
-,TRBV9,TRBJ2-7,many,TGTGCCAGCAGCGCCAACTTCGGAGGTGGGTACGAGCAGTACTTC,CASSANFGGGYEQYF
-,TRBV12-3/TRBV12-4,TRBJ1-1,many,TGTGCCAGCAGTTTAAGTTCCAGGGATGAAGCTTTCTTT,CASSLSSRDEAFF
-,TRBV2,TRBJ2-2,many,TGTGCCAGCAGTGGTGGCAGGCTGTACTCCGGGGAGCTGTTTTTT,CASSGGRLYSGELFF
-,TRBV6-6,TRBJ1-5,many,TGTGCCAGCAGTAACCGGGGGGAATATCAGCCCCAGCATTTT,CASSNRGEYQPQHF
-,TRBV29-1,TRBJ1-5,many,TGCAGCGTCGCACCGGGGGGGCGCGGGCAGCCCCAGCATTTT,CSVAPGGRGQPQHF
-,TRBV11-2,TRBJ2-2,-,TGCGCCAGCAGCTTCGCCTCGGGGGCGGGCACCGGGGAGCTGTTTTTT,CASSFASGAGTGELFF
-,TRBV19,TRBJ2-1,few,TGTGCCAGCAGCAGGACAAGCTCCTACAATGAGCAGTTCTTC,CASSRTSSYNEQFF
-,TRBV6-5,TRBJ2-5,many,TGTGCCAGCAGTCCGCGGGGGCCAGGGAGGGGTGTGGAGACCCAGTACTTC,CASSPRGPGRGVETQYF
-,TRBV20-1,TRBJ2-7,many,TGCAGTGCTAGAGGACCGGGACAAGCCTACGAGCAGTACTTC,CSARGPGQAYEQYF
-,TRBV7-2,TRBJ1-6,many,TGTGCCAGCAGCTTAACGGACGTCATTGAAGAATACTCACCCCTCCACTTT,CASSLTDVIEEYSPLHF
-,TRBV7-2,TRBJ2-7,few,TGTGCCAGCAGCTTATCCCGAGGGAGAGGCTACGAGCAGTACTTC,CASSLSRGRGYEQYF
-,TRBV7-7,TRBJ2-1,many,TGTGCTAGCAGCCGAGGGGACCCGGCCTACAATGAGCAGTTCTTC,CASSRGDPAYNEQFF
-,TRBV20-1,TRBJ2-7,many,TGCAGTGCTAGGGGGGCGGGGGTTGAGCAGTACTTC,CSARGAGVEQYF
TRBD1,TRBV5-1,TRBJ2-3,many,TGCGCCAGCAGCTTTAACAGGGGTGAAGTAGATACGCAGTATTTT,CASSFNRGEVDTQYF
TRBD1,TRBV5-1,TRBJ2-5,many,TGCGCCAGCAGCGTGGACAGGGGACAAGAGACCCAGTACTTC,CASSVDRGQETQYF